The 27 T cell receptor beta chains below were found in one sample sequenced in a study of shared clonotypes between healthy human individuals. Generated by immunoSEQ multiplex PCR, the TCRdb table keeps only in-frame clones and is missing some. The sample has over a million clones, about 84% seen once; the top ten hold roughly 0.62%. The source material was memory CD4+ T cells from PBMCs. Indicated subset: CD45RA-negative fraction. These receptors came from a young man in good health. Some clones in this sample may be carry-over from other donors' samples.

The rearrangement links TRBV30 to TRBJ2-5, with a possible D match to TRBD2 (6 bases). The DNA end is more similar to TRBJ2-7, so the J call may be wrong. Germline V gene data show CDR1 as GTSNPN and CDR2 as SVGIG (reference sequence). The CDR3 runs to 14 residues. The DNA for the CDR3 is TGTGCCTGGAGTTTGGCGGGATGGGCCTACGAGCAGTACTTC. Protein sequence: CAWSLAGWAYEQYF.

V usage is TRBV5-8 and J usage is TRBJ2-4; 7 nucleotides match TRBD1. The CDR3 sequence is 18 residues long. Germline assignment: CDR1 SGHTS and CDR2 YDEGEE. V was clipped by 1 base and J by 3 bases; unmatched bases: 13. The CDR3 DNA follows: TGTGCCAGCAGCTTGCCGTTTAACAGGGGAGAAAGCAAAAACATTCAGTACTTC. Protein: CASSLPFNRGESKNIQYF.

This clone was detected only once. The V and J genes are TRBV7-9 and TRBJ2-7, with no clear D. This CDR3 region has 13 residues. The germline V gene has CDR1 SEHNR and CDR2 FQNEAQ (reference sequence). V was trimmed by 5 bases and J by 3 bases, leaving 11 bases between them. CDR3: CASSPRNDYEQYF. The CDR3 region has the DNA TGTGCCAGCAGCCCACGCAATGACTACGAGCAGTACTTC.

The gene calls are TRBV30 and TRBJ1-1, with no clear D. The ends were cut back, 0 bases at V and 3 bases at J, with 8 bases in the middle. This CDR3 is built from 13 residues. Germline V lookup: CDR1 GTSNPN, CDR2 SVGIG (reference sequence). CDR3 protein: CAWSVGIYTEAFF. CDR3 DNA: TGTGCCTGGAGTGTGGGAATCTACACTGAAGCTTTCTTT.

V and J are TRBV9 and TRBJ2-1; the D is unclear. CDR1 and CDR2 from the germline V gene are SGDLS and YYNGEE. Trimming left V 0 bases short and J 6 bases short, with 4 bases between. This CDR3 region has 12 residues. CDR3 coding DNA: TGTGCCAGCAGCGTAGCGTCCAATGAGCAGTTCTTC. Translated, it gives CASSVASNEQFF. Together with reference TRBV9 and TRBJ2-1, the CDR3 gives the full variable domain: DSGVTQTPKHLITATGQRVTLRCSPRSGDLSVYWYQQSLDQGLQFLIQYYNGEERAKGNILERFSAQQFPDLHSELNLSSLELGDSALYFCASSVASNEQFFGPGTRLTVL.

This clone was counted a single time. The V call is TRBV7-2, the J call TRBJ2-7; D unresolved. The CDR3 runs to 13 residues. V lost 4 bases, J lost 2 bases, and 9 bases lay in between. The germline V gene encodes CDR1 SGHTA and CDR2 FQGNSA. DNA of the CDR3: TGTGCCAGCAGCTCCTCAAGAACCTACGAGCAGTACTTC. This sequence encodes CASSSSRTYEQYF.

The chain is built from TRBV5-1 and TRBJ2-3; 8 nucleotides align to TRBD2. CDR1 SGHRS and CDR2 YFSETQ come from the germline V gene. With 3 bases clipped from V and 2 bases from J, the junction kept 5 bases outside the gene matches. This CDR3 contains 15 residues. CDR3 protein: CASSSPSGSTDTQYF. The CDR3 DNA sequence: TGCGCCAGCAGCTCTCCTAGCGGGTCCACAGATACGCAGTATTTT.

V and J are TRBV11-2 and TRBJ2-5; no firm D call. Germline V lookup: CDR1 SGHAT, CDR2 FQNNGV. The ends were cut back, 5 bases at V and 0 bases at J, with 7 bases in the middle. The CDR3 length is 13 residues. The CDR3 reads CASSRGHQETQYF. In DNA form, the CDR3 reads TGTGCCAGCAGCCGAGGCCACCAAGAGACCCAGTACTTC.

The chain uses TRBV9 and TRBJ2-7, with no clear D. Trimming took off 0 bases at V and 3 bases at J, with 16 bases between the two ends. The CDR3 is made up of 16 amino acids. Germline V lookup: CDR1 SGDLS, CDR2 YYNGEE. The CDR3 reads CASSVEPHNRFYEQYF. CDR3 sequence (DNA): TGTGCCAGCAGCGTAGAACCACATAACCGCTTCTACGAGCAGTACTTC.

The V call is TRBV27, the J call TRBJ1-2; no definite D call. The CDR3 contains 14 residues. The germline gives CDR1 MNHEY, CDR2 SMNVEV (reference sequence). V dropped 6 bases and J dropped 0 bases, with 11 bases sitting between them. In DNA, the CDR3 is TGTGCCAGCAGGTTGAACCCGACTAACTATGGCTACACCTTC. It encodes CASRLNPTNYGYTF.

The J gene is TRBJ2-7, the V gene TRBV7-6, with TRBD2 matching 11 bases. Germline V gene data show CDR1 as SGHVS and CDR2 as FNYEAQ. The CDR3 sequence is 19 residues long. V lost 1 base and J lost 2; bases outside the gene matches: 13. In DNA form, the CDR3 reads TGTGCCAGCAGCTTAGAAGCGCTAGCGGGAGGAGGATACCCCTACGAGCAGTACTTC. Protein: CASSLEALAGGGYPYEQYF. The complete variable domain, with remaining parts taken from reference TRBV7-6 and TRBJ2-7, reads GAGVSQSPRYKVTKRGQDVALRCDPISGHVSLYWYRQALGQGPEFLTYFNYEAQQDKSGLPNDRFSAERPEGSISTLTIQRTEQRDSAMYRCASSLEALAGGGYPYEQYFGPGTRLTVT.

This chain links TRBV25-1 with TRBJ1-1; D remains unclear. CDR3 length: 11 residues. The V gene lost 4 bases and the J gene lost 7 bases, with 7 bases spanning the gap. Germline values: CDR1 MGHDK, CDR2 SYGVNS. CDR3 coding DNA: TGTGCCAGCAGTGCGGGGTTTGAAGCTTTCTTT. Its protein product is CASSAGFEAFF.

With regard to this clone: Other DNA sequences in this sample translate to the same CDR3. The rearrangement links TRBV18 to TRBJ2-3, with TRBD1 matching 7 bases. Per the germline V gene, CDR1 is KGHSH and CDR2 is LQKENI. The CDR3 is made up of 13 amino acids. With V trimmed by 6 bases and J by 1 base, 1 base remained unmatched. CDR3: CASSGQGTDTQYF. For the CDR3, the DNA is TGTGCCAGCTCCGGACAGGGCACAGATACGCAGTATTTT. The variable domain in full, with the rest retrieved from reference TRBV18 and TRBJ2-3, is NAGVMQNPRHLVRRRGQEARLRCSPMKGHSHVYWYRQLPEEGLKFMVYLQKENIIDESGMPKERFSAEFPKEGPSILRIQQVVRGDSAAYFCASSGQGTDTQYFGPGTRLTVL.

The V and J genes are TRBV9 and TRBJ2-7, with D unresolved. Germline V CDR1 and CDR2: SGDLS, YYNGEE. This CDR3 has 15 residues. V lost 2 bases, J lost 1 base, and 13 bases lay in between. Here the CDR3 reads CASSVSPYSSYEQYF. As DNA, the CDR3 is TGTGCCAGCAGCGTGTCTCCGTACTCGTCCTACGAGCAGTACTTC.

This sequence joins TRBV11-2 and TRBJ2-1; D may be TRBD2 (6 bases). Germline values: CDR1 SGHAT, CDR2 FQNNGV. V was clipped by 5 bases and J by 4 bases, with 9 bases between them. This CDR3 is 13 amino acids long. Here the CDR3 DNA reads TGTGCCAGCAGCGTCGGGACTTACAATGAGCAGTTCTTC. Amino acids: CASSVGTYNEQFF.

V usage is TRBV7-9 and J usage is TRBJ2-3; 13 bases line up with TRBD2. The germline V gene has CDR1 SEHNR and CDR2 FQNEAQ (reference sequence). The CDR3 is made up of 14 amino acids. After removal of 5 bases from V and 6 bases from J, the junction contained 2 bases not matched to a gene. The CDR3 spells CASSRTSGSDTQYF. The CDR3 region has the DNA TGTGCCAGCAGCCGGACTAGCGGGAGTGATACGCAGTATTTT.

This chain links TRBV5-1 with TRBJ2-1, with 8 bases fitting TRBD2. V gave up 4 bases and J gave up 8 bases; unmatched junction bases: 11. Germline CDR1 SGHRS, CDR2 YFSETQ. The CDR3 is made up of 15 amino acids. This chain's CDR3 is CASSPPAGGSHEQFF. The CDR3 nucleotides read TGCGCCAGCAGCCCCCCGGCGGGAGGATCACATGAGCAGTTCTTC.

The rearrangement links TRBV6-1 to TRBJ1-2; 7 bases map to TRBD1. V was clipped by 6 bases and J by 6 bases; unmatched bases: 4. The CDR3 consists of 12 residues. CDR1 is MNHNS and CDR2 is SASEGT in the germline V gene. This chain's CDR3 is CASSTGVDGYTF. CDR3 in DNA: TGTGCCAGCAGCACAGGGGTTGATGGCTACACCTTC.

This clone was counted a few times. This chain joins TRBV7-9 and TRBJ2-3; 13 bases match TRBD2. CDR1 SEHNR and CDR2 FQNEAQ come from the germline V gene (reference sequence). The CDR3 has 18 amino acids. J lost 4 bases, V lost 6 bases, and 13 bases had no gene match. CDR3 region: CASSRGDPGLAGSDTQYF. CDR3 DNA: TGTGCCAGCAGTAGGGGAGACCCGGGACTAGCGGGATCAGATACGCAGTATTTT.

The CDR3: CASSQAGRTSGYTF. The CDR3 nucleotides are TGTGCCAGCAGCCAAGCCGGTCGGACATCGGGCTACACCTTC. The chain employs TRBV14 and TRBJ1-2; TRBD1 is a possible D gene (5 bases). Per the germline V gene, CDR1 is SGHDN and CDR2 is FVKESK. The V end lost 1 base, the J end lost 8 bases, and 14 bases lay between the germline ends. The CDR3 loop spans 14 amino acids. The full variable domain, completed using reference TRBV14 and TRBJ1-2, is EAGVTQFPSHSVIEKGQTVTLRCDPISGHDNLYWYRRVMGKEIKFLLHFVKESKQDESGMPNNRFLAERTGGTYSTLKVQPAELEDSGVYFCASSQAGRTSGYTFGSGTRLTVV.

This chain uses TRBV5-6 with TRBJ2-6; TRBD2 might be the D (6 bases). CDR1 SGHDT and CDR2 YYEEEE come from the germline V gene. V lost 4 bases, J lost 2 bases, and 13 bases lay in between. This CDR3 is 16 amino acids long. DNA for the CDR3: TGTGCCAGCAGCCGGAGGGTTACGGCTGGGGCCAACGTCCTGACTTTC. This codes for CASSRRVTAGANVLTF.

The chain joins TRBV7-2 to TRBJ2-1, with D perhaps being TRBD1 or TRBD2 (5 bases each). CDR1 is SGHTA, CDR2 FQGNSA, per germline. The CDR3 covers 15 residues. V was cut by 2 bases and J by 4 bases, with 12 bases left in between. The CDR3 protein is CASSLRGASYNEQFF. The DNA for the CDR3 is TGTGCCAGCAGCTTAAGAGGGGCCTCTTACAATGAGCAGTTCTTC. The whole variable domain, remainder taken from reference TRBV7-2 and TRBJ2-1, is GAGVSQSPSNKVTEKGKDVELRCDPISGHTALYWYRQSLGQGLEFLIYFQGNSAPDKSGLPSDRFSAERTGGSVSTLTIQRTQQEDSAVYLCASSLRGASYNEQFFGPGTRLTVL.

The V gene is TRBV19, the J gene TRBJ1-5; D perhaps matches TRBD1 (6 bases). CDR1 is LNHDA, CDR2 SQIVND, per germline (reference sequence). This CDR3 spans 15 amino acids. Between the trimmed V and J ends, which lost 3 bases and 7 bases, there was a span of 16 bases. CDR3 loop: CASSILTGNPQPQHF. The DNA of the CDR3 is TGTGCCAGTAGTATTCTGACAGGCAATCCCCAGCCCCAGCATTTT.

Here the CDR3 reads CASSPGGTGGTEAFF. Here the CDR3 DNA reads TGTGCCAGCAGCCCCGGCGGGACAGGGGGAACTGAAGCTTTCTTT. The gene calls are TRBV7-2 and TRBJ1-1; 11 bases line up with TRBD1. This CDR3 spans 15 amino acids. Trimming cost V 5 bases and J 5 bases; bases outside gene matches: 7. The germline V gene encodes CDR1 SGHTA and CDR2 FQGNSA.

The CDR3 here is CASSLTLGDFNEQFF. The CDR3 nucleotides are TGTGCCAGCAGCTTAACGCTAGGGGACTTCAATGAGCAGTTCTTC. The J gene is TRBJ2-1, the V gene TRBV11-2; possibly TRBD2 for D (6 bases). The CDR3 consists of 15 residues. Germline loops: CDR1 SGHAT, CDR2 FQNNGV. The ends were cut back, 2 bases at V and 6 bases at J, with 14 bases in the middle.

The chain couples TRBV7-8 to TRBJ2-7; D may be TRBD2 (5 bases). Trimming stripped 0 bases from V and 3 bases from J, with 9 bases between. The CDR3 totals 14 residues. CDR1 SGHVS and CDR2 FQNEAQ come from the germline V gene. CDR3 sequence (DNA): TGTGCCAGCAGCTTAGCGGGCGGGCGCTACGAGCAGTACTTC. This sequence encodes CASSLAGGRYEQYF.

This chain links TRBV7-9 with TRBJ1-3, with a tentative D call TRBD1 (5 bases). The germline V gene encodes CDR1 SEHNR and CDR2 FQNEAQ (reference sequence). V lost 0 bases to trimming and J lost 0 bases, with 9 bases between them. This CDR3 is 16 amino acids long. Written as DNA, the CDR3 is TGTGCCAGCAGCTTAGCGCTCGGACACTCTGGAAACACCATATATTTT. Protein: CASSLALGHSGNTIYF.